The source of this T cell receptor beta chain is a study of blood T cell repertoires in COVID-19 (dated by TCRdb to about 2020). For the study in its entirety: Collaborator samples came from the United States, Italy and Spain and covered acute and convalescent phases of COVID-19. The material from the prospective study consisted of cDNA or gDNA derived from T cells, B-cell-depleted T cells, or PBMCs. Deeply sampled blood TCRbeta repertoires from subjects exposed to, actively infected with, or recovered from COVID-19 were included in the dataset. A freely available public database, intended as a resource for researchers studying the immune response to SARS-CoV-2, is where the repertoires were released. The samples were drawn from two sources: the first 160 participants of the ongoing ImmuneRACE study, and over 1,000 subjects contributed by 6 global collaborators. A de-identified subject ID, COVID-19 status, age in years and sex were almost always included in the sample metadata. Where HLA class I and class II types were available, the types were taken from metadata supplied by the sample provider, not from assay-based typing.

Broader findings and caveats from the paper: The amount of clinical and demographic metadata varied by source and participant and was provided uncurated.

As to this clone: Its antigen is not yet known. No per-base quality is available; no much larger clone lies one base away.

Relative to germline, V is 8 bases shorter and J is 4 bases shorter, with 6 bases between their ends. CDR1 and CDR2 are read off the germline V gene as SNHLY and FYNNEI. From cysteine to phenylalanine, the CDR3 is 11 amino acids long. Only the CDR3 part of the read is kept: 33 bases, read in frame from the first base. The immunoSEQ Assay, a bias-controlled multiplex PCR, was used to amplify TCRbeta CDR3 regions from genomic DNA. Per the original workflow: Within the assay, amplification of reference gene primers was used to estimate how many nucleated cells each sample contained. To quantify the absolute abundance of each unique TCRbeta CDR3 rearrangement, sequence reads were collapsed and filtered. For each sample, productive Simpson clonality was calculated as the square root of Simpson's diversity index over productive rearrangements. This is the immuneACCESS table as TCRdb keeps it, with only in-frame sequences that have V and J called. A part of the clones is gone; compared with another copy, unresolved V genes explain less than half, and the rest is unexplained. V, J and clone size are taken as reported in that table, and D and trimming were inferred from the DNA itself. This sample is represented by more than 100,000 clones; 84% of them were singletons. The ten top clones hold roughly an eighth of the sample.

Another Seattle source contributed samples from volunteer blood donors who had recovered from COVID-19. Whole blood was collected in K2EDTA tubes by collaborating institutions according to the institutions' own protocols. For TCRbeta analysis, collaborator samples were shipped as frozen whole blood, as isolated PBMCs, or as DNA extracted from either sample type. The sample consisted of peripheral blood. This receptor was obtained from a woman aged 30 to 39 who had recovered from COVID-19. This chain is built from TRBV2 and TRBJ2-4; tentative D gene TRBD1, with 6 bases matching. CDR3 region: CASDRKNIQYF. The DNA reads TGTGCCAGCGACAGGAAAAACATTCAGTACTTC.